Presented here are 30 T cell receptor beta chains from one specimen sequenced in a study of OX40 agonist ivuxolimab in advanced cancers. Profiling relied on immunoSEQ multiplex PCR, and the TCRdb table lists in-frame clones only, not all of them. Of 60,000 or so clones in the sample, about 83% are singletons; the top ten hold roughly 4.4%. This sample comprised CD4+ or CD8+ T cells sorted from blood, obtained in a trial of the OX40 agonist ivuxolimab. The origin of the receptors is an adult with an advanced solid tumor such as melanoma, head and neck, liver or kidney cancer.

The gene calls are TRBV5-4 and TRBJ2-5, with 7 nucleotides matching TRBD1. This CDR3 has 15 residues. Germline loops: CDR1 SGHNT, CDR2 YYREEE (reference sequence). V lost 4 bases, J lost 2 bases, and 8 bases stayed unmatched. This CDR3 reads CASSARDRLQETQYF. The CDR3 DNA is TGTGCCAGCAGCGCAAGGGACAGACTGCAAGAGACCCAGTACTTC.

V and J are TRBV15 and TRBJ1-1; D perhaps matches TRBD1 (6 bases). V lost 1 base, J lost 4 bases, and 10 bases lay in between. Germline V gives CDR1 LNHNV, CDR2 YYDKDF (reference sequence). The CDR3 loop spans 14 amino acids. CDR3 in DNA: TGTGCCACCAGCAGAGGGGGGCAACTCACTGAAGCTTTCTTT. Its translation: CATSRGGQLTEAFF.

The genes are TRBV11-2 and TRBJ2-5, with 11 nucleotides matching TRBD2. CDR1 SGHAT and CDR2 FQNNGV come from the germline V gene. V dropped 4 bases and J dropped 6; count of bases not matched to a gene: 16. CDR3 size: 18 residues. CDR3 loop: CASSSFSGASGRRKTQYF. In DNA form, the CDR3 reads TGTGCCAGCAGCTCGTTTAGTGGTGCTAGCGGGAGGCGAAAGACCCAGTACTTC. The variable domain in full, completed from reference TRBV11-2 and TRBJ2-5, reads EAGVAQSPRYKIIEKRQSVAFWCNPISGHATLYWYQQILGQGPKLLIQFQNNGVVDDSQLPKDRFSAERLKGVDSTLKIQPAKLEDSAVYLCASSSFSGASGRRKTQYFGPGTRLLVL.

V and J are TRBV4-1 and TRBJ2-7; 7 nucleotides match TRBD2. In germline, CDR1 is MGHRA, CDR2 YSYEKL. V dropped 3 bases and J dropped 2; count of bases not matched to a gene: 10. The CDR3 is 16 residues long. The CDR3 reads CASSQSIAGLTYEQYF. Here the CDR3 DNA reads TGCGCCAGCAGCCAGTCCATAGCGGGCCTCACCTACGAGCAGTACTTC.

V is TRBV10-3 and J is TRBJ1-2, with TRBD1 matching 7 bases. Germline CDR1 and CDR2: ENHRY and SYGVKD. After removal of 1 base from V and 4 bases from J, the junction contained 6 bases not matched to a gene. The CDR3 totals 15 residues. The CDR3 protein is CAISELGQSGYGYTF. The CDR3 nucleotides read TGTGCCATCAGTGAGTTGGGACAGTCGGGCTATGGCTACACCTTC.

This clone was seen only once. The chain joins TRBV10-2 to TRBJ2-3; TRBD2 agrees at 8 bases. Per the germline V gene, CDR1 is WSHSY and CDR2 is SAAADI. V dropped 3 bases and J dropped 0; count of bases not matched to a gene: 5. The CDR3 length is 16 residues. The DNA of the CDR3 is TGCGCCAGCAGTGACGAGACTAGCGCGAGCACAGATACGCAGTATTTT. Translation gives CASSDETSASTDTQYF.

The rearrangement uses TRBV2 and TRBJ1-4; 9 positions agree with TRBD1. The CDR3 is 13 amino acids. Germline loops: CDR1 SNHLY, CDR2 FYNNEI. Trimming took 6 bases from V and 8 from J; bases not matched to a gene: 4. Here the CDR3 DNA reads TGTGCCAGCAGAGGGACAGGGCCCGAAAAACTGTTTTTT. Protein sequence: CASRGTGPEKLFF. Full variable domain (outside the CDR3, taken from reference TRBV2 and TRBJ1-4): EPEVTQTPSHQVTQMGQEVILRCVPISNHLYFYWYRQILGQKVEFLVSFYNNEISEKSEIFDDQFSVERPDGSNFTLKIRSTKLEDSAMYFCASRGTGPEKLFFGSGTQLSVL.

The CDR3 DNA reads as TGCAGCGTTGAGGAGGTCAACTATGGCTACACCTTC. Amino acids: CSVEEVNYGYTF. V is TRBV29-1 and J is TRBJ1-2; D is unresolved. Germline V gene data show CDR1 as SQVTM and CDR2 as ANQGSEA. V lost 3 bases, J lost 2 bases, and 7 bases lay in between. This CDR3 has 12 residues.

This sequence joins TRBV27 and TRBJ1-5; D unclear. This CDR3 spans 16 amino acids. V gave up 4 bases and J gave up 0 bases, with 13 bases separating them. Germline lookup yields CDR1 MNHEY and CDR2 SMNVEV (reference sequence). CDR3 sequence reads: CASSSDAYGSNQPQHF. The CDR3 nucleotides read TGTGCCAGCAGTTCGGATGCGTATGGTAGCAATCAGCCCCAGCATTTT.

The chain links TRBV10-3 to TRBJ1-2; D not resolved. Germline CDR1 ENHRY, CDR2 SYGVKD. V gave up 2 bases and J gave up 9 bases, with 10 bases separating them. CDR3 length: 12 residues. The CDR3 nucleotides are TGTGCCATCAGTGAGGCGGGGTTAAGCTACACCTTC. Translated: CAISEAGLSYTF.

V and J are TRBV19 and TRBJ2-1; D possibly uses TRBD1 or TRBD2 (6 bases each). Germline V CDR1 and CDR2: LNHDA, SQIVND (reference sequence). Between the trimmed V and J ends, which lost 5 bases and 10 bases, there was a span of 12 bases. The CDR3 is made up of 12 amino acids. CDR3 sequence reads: CASSGGPGEQFF. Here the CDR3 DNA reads TGTGCCAGTAGTGGGGGGCCCGGAGAGCAGTTCTTC.

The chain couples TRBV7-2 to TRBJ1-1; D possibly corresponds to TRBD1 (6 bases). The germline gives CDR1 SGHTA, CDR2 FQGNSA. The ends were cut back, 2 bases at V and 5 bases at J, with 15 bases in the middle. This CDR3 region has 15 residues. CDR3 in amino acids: CASSLSRGLGTEAFF. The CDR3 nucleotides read TGTGCCAGCAGCTTAAGTCGGGGGCTAGGAACTGAAGCTTTCTTT.

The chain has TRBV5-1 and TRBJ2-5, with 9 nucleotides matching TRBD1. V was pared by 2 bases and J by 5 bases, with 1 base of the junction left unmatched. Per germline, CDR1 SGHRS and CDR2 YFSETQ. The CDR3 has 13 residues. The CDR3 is CASSLQGAETQYF. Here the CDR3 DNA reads TGCGCCAGCAGCTTACAGGGGGCTGAGACCCAGTACTTC.

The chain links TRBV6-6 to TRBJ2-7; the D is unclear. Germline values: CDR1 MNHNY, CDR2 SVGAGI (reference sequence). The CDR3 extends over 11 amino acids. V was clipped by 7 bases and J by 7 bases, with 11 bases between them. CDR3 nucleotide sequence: TGTGCCAGCACCATGGGATATGAGCAGTACTTC. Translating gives CASTMGYEQYF.

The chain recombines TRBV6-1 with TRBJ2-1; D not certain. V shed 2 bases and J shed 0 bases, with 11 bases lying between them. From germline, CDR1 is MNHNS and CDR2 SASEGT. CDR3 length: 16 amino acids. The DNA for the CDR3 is TGTGCCAGCAGTGAATTGGCAACCAGCTCCTACAATGAGCAGTTCTTC. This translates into CASSELATSSYNEQFF.

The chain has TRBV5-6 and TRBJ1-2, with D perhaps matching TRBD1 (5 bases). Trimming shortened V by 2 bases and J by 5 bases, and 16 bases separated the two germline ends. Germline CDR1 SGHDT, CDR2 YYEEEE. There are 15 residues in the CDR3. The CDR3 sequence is CASSFWSQTEYGYTF. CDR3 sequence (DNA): TGTGCCAGCAGCTTTTGGTCCCAGACAGAGTATGGCTACACCTTC.

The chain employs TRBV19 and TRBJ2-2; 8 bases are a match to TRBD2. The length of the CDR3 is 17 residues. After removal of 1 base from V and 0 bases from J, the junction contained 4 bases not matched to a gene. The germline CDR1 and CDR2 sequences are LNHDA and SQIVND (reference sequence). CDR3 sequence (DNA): TGTGCCAGTAGTATAGCACTAGCGGTAACGAACACCGGGGAGCTGTTTTTT. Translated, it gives CASSIALAVTNTGELFF.

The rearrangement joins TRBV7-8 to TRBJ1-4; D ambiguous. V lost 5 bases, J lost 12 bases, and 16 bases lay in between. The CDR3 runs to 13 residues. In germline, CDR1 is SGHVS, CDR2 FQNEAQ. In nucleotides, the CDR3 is TGTGCCAGCAGCCCAGCGGTACAGCGGGAACTGTTTTTT. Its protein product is CASSPAVQRELFF.

The CDR3 region is CASSESDTQYF. The CDR3 nucleotides read TGTGCCAGCAGTGAGTCAGATACGCAGTATTTT. The chain recombines TRBV6-1 with TRBJ2-3; D is uncertain. Germline loops: CDR1 MNHNS, CDR2 SASEGT. This CDR3 region has 11 residues. V was clipped by 3 bases and J by 4 bases, with 2 bases between them.

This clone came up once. The CDR3 DNA is TGCGCCAGCAGCCAAGCGGAACTCCTGGGGGAGACCCAGTACTTC. This encodes CASSQAELLGETQYF. The V and J genes are TRBV4-1 and TRBJ2-5; D remains unclear. This CDR3 has 15 amino acids. Trimming shortened V by 1 base and J by 5 bases, and 14 bases separated the two germline ends. Germline V lookup: CDR1 MGHRA, CDR2 YSYEKL.

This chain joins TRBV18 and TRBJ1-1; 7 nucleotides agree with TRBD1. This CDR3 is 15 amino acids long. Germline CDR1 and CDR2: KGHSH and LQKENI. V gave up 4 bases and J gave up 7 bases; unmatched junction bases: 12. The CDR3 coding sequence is TGTGCCAGCTCACTAGCGTCCCAGGGGACAGTTGAAGCTTTCTTT. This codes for CASSLASQGTVEAFF.

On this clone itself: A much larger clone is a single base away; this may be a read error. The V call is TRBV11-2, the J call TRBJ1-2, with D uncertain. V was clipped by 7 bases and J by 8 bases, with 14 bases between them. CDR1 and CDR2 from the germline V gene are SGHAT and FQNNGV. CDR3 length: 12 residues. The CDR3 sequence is CASNASRIGYTF. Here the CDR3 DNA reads TGTGCCAGCAACGCCTCGCGGATCGGCTACACCTTC.

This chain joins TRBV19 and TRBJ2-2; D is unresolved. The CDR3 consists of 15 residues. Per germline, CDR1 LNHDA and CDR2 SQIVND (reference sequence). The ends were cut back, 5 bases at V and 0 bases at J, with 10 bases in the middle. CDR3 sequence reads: CASSATLANTGELFF. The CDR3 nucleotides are TGTGCCAGTAGTGCTACACTTGCGAACACCGGGGAGCTGTTTTTT.

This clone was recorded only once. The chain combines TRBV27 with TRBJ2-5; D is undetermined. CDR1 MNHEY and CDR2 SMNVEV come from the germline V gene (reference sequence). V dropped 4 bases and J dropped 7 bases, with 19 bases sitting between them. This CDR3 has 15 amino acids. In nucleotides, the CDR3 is TGTGCCAGCAGTTCCTCCGACACTGGTGTTGGGACCCAGTACTTC. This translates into CASSSSDTGVGTQYF.

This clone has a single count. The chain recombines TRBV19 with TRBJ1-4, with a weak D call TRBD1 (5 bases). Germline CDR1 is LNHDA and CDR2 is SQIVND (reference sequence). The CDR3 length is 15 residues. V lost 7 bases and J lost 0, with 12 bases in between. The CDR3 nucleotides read TGTGCCAGTAAGGGGACGGATGCAACTAATGAAAAACTGTTTTTT. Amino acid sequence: CASKGTDATNEKLFF.

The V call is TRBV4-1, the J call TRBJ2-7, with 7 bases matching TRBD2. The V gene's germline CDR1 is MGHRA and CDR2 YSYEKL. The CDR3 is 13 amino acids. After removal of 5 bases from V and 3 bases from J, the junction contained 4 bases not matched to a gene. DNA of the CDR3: TGCGCCAGCAGCAGGGAGGGACTCTACGAGCAGTACTTC. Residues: CASSREGLYEQYF.

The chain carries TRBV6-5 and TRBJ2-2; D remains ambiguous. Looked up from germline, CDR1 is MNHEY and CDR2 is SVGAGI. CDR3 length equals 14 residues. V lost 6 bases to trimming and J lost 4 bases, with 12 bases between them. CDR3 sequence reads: CASSYAPGTGELFF. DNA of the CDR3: TGTGCCAGCAGCTACGCCCCGGGCACCGGGGAGCTGTTTTTT.

The CDR3: CASSESGIGETQYF. The DNA for the CDR3 is TGCGCCAGCAGTGAGTCGGGAATAGGGGAGACCCAGTACTTC. The chain combines TRBV10-2 with TRBJ2-5; D is uncertain. Between the trimmed V and J ends, which lost 0 bases and 5 bases, there was a span of 10 bases. The CDR3 runs 14 residues. Germline V gives CDR1 WSHSY, CDR2 SAAADI.

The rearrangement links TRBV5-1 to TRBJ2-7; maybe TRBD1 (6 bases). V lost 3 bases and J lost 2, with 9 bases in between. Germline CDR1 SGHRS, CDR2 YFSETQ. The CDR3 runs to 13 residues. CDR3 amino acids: CASSSGTTYEQYF. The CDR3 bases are TGCGCCAGCAGCTCCGGGACAACCTACGAGCAGTACTTC.

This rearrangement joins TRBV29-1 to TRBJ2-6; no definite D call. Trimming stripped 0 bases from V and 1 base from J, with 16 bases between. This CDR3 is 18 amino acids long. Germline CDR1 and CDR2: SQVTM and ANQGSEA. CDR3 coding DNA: TGCAGCGTTGAAGAAGGGATTGGCCCCGTGTCTGGGGCCAACGTCCTGACTTTC. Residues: CSVEEGIGPVSGANVLTF.